Presented here are 23 T cell receptor beta chains from one specimen sequenced in a study of CD8 T cells in ankylosing spondylitis. No antigen is known for these receptors. TCRdb redid the calling of the 5' RACE reads with MiXCR, one entry per CDR3 protein. Among 750,000 to 850,000 distinct CDR3 sequences, about an eighth were seen once, and the ten largest hold 0.51%. Whole-study results and caveats: Blood of patients with ankylosing spondylitis appeared to be characterized by a TCR beta motif of several highly homologous variants.

The specimen was blood, either unsorted or a sorted T cell fraction (not recorded which). The receptors were gathered from a male donor with ankylosing spondylitis.

This clonotype has a count of ten or more. The rearrangement uses TRBV20-1 and TRBJ1-5, with TRBD1 matching 8 bases. V shed 3 bases, J shed 3 bases, and the junction held 1 base outside the gene matches. This CDR3 has 13 residues. CDR1 and CDR2 (germline): DFQATT, SNEGSKA (reference sequence). Here the CDR3 DNA reads TGCAGTGCTAGCCAGGGGGCCAATCAGCCCCAGCATTTT. It encodes CSASQGANQPQHF.

This clonotype was seen a few times. The chain links TRBV20-1 to TRBJ2-3; tentative D call: TRBD2 (5 bases). Germline-derived CDR1 and CDR2 are DFQATT and SNEGSKA (reference sequence). The ends were cut back, 4 bases at V and 2 bases at J, with 10 bases in the middle. The CDR3 sequence is 13 residues long. In nucleotides, the CDR3 is TGCAGTGCTATCGCGGGTCCCACAGATACGCAGTATTTT. It is translated as CSAIAGPTDTQYF.

The CDR3 loop reads CASSPGGTANTGELFF. The CDR3 DNA reads TGTGCCAGCAGCCCAGGCGGGACGGCGAACACCGGGGAGCTGTTTTTT. The chain joins TRBV5-4 to TRBJ2-2; D might be TRBD2 (6 bases). The V and J ends lost 4 bases and 0 bases respectively, with 13 bases between them. The CDR3 has 16 residues. Germline V lookup: CDR1 SGHNT, CDR2 YYREEE (reference sequence).

V is TRBV10-3 and J is TRBJ2-2; perhaps TRBD2 as D (5 bases). The CDR3 runs to 17 residues. Germline assignment: CDR1 ENHRY and CDR2 SYGVKD. The V and J ends lost 4 bases and 1 base respectively, with 16 bases between them. The CDR3: CAISGPAGGRNTGELFF. The CDR3 coding sequence is TGTGCCATCAGTGGCCCTGCCGGCGGGCGGAACACCGGGGAGCTGTTTTTT.

This clonotype has only a few counts. This sequence joins TRBV12-3 or TRBV12-4 and TRBJ2-1; D is perhaps TRBD2 (5 bases). This CDR3 spans 14 amino acids. The V and J ends lost 2 bases and 5 bases respectively, with 10 bases between them. CDR3 nucleotide sequence: TGTGCCAGCAGTTTACGGCGGGTCCACAATGAGCAGTTCTTC. Translation gives CASSLRRVHNEQFF.

There are a few counts of this clonotype. The chain recombines TRBV28 with TRBJ2-2; perhaps TRBD2 as D (6 bases). CDR1 is MDHEN, CDR2 SYDVKM, per germline. Trimming took 11 bases from V and 2 from J, leaving 12 bases between them. The length of the CDR3 is 13 residues. The CDR3 DNA follows: TGTGCCGGAGGAGGGAGAAACACCGGGGAGCTGTTTTTT. Translation: CAGGGRNTGELFF.

This clonotype turned up a few times. J is TRBJ1-2 and V is TRBV4-3, with TRBD1 matching over 10 bases. Trimming at V came to 2 bases and at J to 5 bases, leaving 5 bases not matched to a gene. The CDR3 consists of 15 residues. Germline V gene lookup returns CDR1 LGHNA and CDR2 YSLEER. The CDR3 sequence is CASSQTPGQGYGYTF. The CDR3 region has the DNA TGCGCCAGCAGCCAAACTCCGGGACAGGGGTATGGCTACACCTTC.

This clonotype was seen more than once but under ten times. The chain couples TRBV20-1 to TRBJ1-5; possible D gene TRBD1, 5 bases. Per the germline V gene, CDR1 is DFQATT and CDR2 is SNEGSKA (reference sequence). The germline V and J ends were trimmed by 5 bases and 6 bases, with 14 bases remaining between them. The CDR3 is 13 residues long. CDR3 in amino acids: CSAFNPTAQPQHF. The DNA of the CDR3 is TGCAGTGCTTTTAATCCGACAGCTCAGCCCCAGCATTTT.

The chain couples TRBV29-1 to TRBJ2-3, with 10 bases matching TRBD2. Germline assignment: CDR1 SQVTM and CDR2 ANQGSEA. The length of the CDR3 is 15 residues. V gave up 4 bases and J gave up 3 bases; unmatched junction bases: 7. CDR3 sequence (DNA): TGCAGCGTTGTCGGTAGCGGGGGGCCGACAGATACGCAGTATTTT. Protein sequence: CSVVGSGGPTDTQYF.

The chain employs TRBV5-1 and TRBJ2-6; D call uncertain. There are 15 residues in the CDR3. Germline V gene lookup returns CDR1 SGHRS and CDR2 YFSETQ. V was cut by 4 bases and J by 0 bases, with 8 bases left in between. The CDR3 sequence is CASSRVSSGANVLTF. DNA of the CDR3: TGCGCCAGCAGCAGGGTTAGCTCTGGGGCCAACGTCCTGACTTTC.

The chain employs TRBV28 and TRBJ2-5; D may correspond to TRBD1 or TRBD2 (5 bases each). The CDR3 is 12 amino acids. V was shortened by 8 bases and J by 7 bases, with 14 bases between the two germline ends. CDR1 MDHEN and CDR2 SYDVKM come from the germline V gene. CDR3 bases: TGTGCCAGCGGGACCATCTTAGGGACCCAGTACTTC. Its translation: CASGTILGTQYF.

This clonotype was counted many times. The chain has TRBV29-1 and TRBJ2-5, with D unresolved. CDR1 and CDR2 (germline): SQVTM, ANQGSEA. The V end lost 7 bases, the J end lost 7 bases, and 19 bases lay between the germline ends. The CDR3 consists of 13 residues. CDR3 bases: TGCAGCGCAAGGGCGTCCCCTGTCGGGACCCAGTACTTC. It encodes CSARASPVGTQYF.

V usage is TRBV6-5 and J usage is TRBJ1-1, with 7 positions matching TRBD1. This CDR3 region has 13 residues. Looked up from germline, CDR1 is MNHEY and CDR2 is SVGAGI. Trimming cost V 2 bases and J 10 bases; bases outside gene matches: 7. The CDR3 bases are TGTGCCAGCAGTTACATAAGTCAGGGGGGAGCTTTCTTT. Translated, it gives CASSYISQGGAFF.

The chain links TRBV6-6 to TRBJ1-1; D remains ambiguous. Germline CDR1 reads MNHNY; CDR2 reads SVGAGI (reference sequence). The CDR3 contains 13 residues. Trimming took off 6 bases at V and 4 bases at J, with 12 bases between the two ends. The CDR3 region is CASSFRSTTEAFF. In nucleotides, the CDR3 is TGTGCCAGCAGCTTTAGGTCGACCACTGAAGCTTTCTTT.

This chain uses TRBV18 with TRBJ1-4; D is ambiguous. Germline V CDR1 and CDR2: KGHSH, LQKENI. This CDR3 is 14 amino acids long. V gave up 3 bases and J gave up 8 bases, with 13 bases separating them. This CDR3 is CASSPDFGREKLFF. The DNA for the CDR3 is TGTGCCAGCTCACCCGACTTTGGAAGGGAAAAACTGTTTTTT.

This clonotype occurred a few times. The chain is built from TRBV3-1 and TRBJ2-5; unclear D gene. This CDR3 has 17 residues. CDR1 LGHDT and CDR2 YNNKEL come from the germline V gene (reference sequence). Trimming removed 3 bases from V and 0 bases from J, with 17 bases in between. This chain's CDR3 is CASSQKGLGMYQETQYF. Written as DNA, the CDR3 is TGTGCCAGCAGCCAGAAAGGGCTGGGGATGTACCAAGAGACCCAGTACTTC.

V is TRBV2 and J is TRBJ2-7; 9 bases match TRBD2. This CDR3 spans 12 amino acids. The V and J ends lost 6 bases and 5 bases, in that order; junction bases with no gene match: 2. Germline V gene sequence: CDR1 SNHLY, CDR2 FYNNEI. CDR3 sequence: CASRREGNEQYF. DNA of the CDR3: TGTGCCAGCAGGCGGGAGGGAAACGAGCAGTACTTC. The variable domain in full, completed from reference TRBV2 and TRBJ2-7, reads EPEVTQTPSHQVTQMGQEVILRCVPISNHLYFYWYRQILGQKVEFLVSFYNNEISEKSEIFDDQFSVERPDGSNFTLKIRSTKLEDSAMYFCASRREGNEQYFGPGTRLTVT.

The V call is TRBV20-1, the J call TRBJ1-1; D not resolved. Trimming shortened V by 3 bases and J by 1 base, and 21 bases separated the two germline ends. This CDR3 contains 17 residues. Germline V lookup: CDR1 DFQATT, CDR2 SNEGSKA (reference sequence). DNA for the CDR3: TGCAGTGCTAGTCCGGCAGGCGGGAACGTAGCGAACACTGAAGCTTTCTTT. It is translated as CSASPAGGNVANTEAFF.

This chain joins TRBV27 and TRBJ2-7, with D possibly TRBD1 on 6 matching bases. Germline V gene sequence: CDR1 MNHEY, CDR2 SMNVEV (reference sequence). V was shortened by 5 bases and J by 4 bases, with 15 bases between the two germline ends. The CDR3 contains 14 residues. In DNA form, the CDR3 reads TGTGCCAGCAGTCTTTCCGCCAGGGGTTACGAGCAGTACTTC. It encodes CASSLSARGYEQYF.

This clonotype was recorded many times. This chain uses TRBV18 with TRBJ1-1; unclear D gene. The V end lost 3 bases, the J end lost 1 base, and 9 bases lay between the germline ends. Germline CDR1 KGHSH, CDR2 LQKENI. The CDR3 length is 14 residues. The CDR3 here is CASSPSPANTEAFF. The CDR3, as DNA: TGTGCCAGCTCACCGTCTCCAGCGAACACTGAAGCTTTCTTT. Based on the CDR3 plus reference TRBV18 and TRBJ1-1, the full variable domain is NAGVMQNPRHLVRRRGQEARLRCSPMKGHSHVYWYRQLPEEGLKFMVYLQKENIIDESGMPKERFSAEFPKEGPSILRIQQVVRGDSAAYFCASSPSPANTEAFFGQGTRLTVV.

V is TRBV4-1 and J is TRBJ2-1; perhaps TRBD1 as D (6 bases). There are 12 residues in the CDR3. Per germline, CDR1 MGHRA and CDR2 YSYEKL. The V end was cut by 0 bases, the J end by 10 bases, with 7 bases between. This CDR3 is CASSQDTGEQFF. In DNA form, the CDR3 reads TGCGCCAGCAGCCAAGATACAGGGGAGCAGTTCTTC.

This clonotype was counted many times. The gene calls are TRBV20-1 and TRBJ2-3; 7 bases agree with TRBD2. Trimming at V came to 5 bases and at J to 0 bases, leaving 5 bases not matched to a gene. The CDR3 covers 14 residues. From germline, CDR1 is DFQATT and CDR2 SNEGSKA (reference sequence). The CDR3: CSASGGSSTDTQYF. For the CDR3, the DNA is TGCAGTGCTTCGGGGGGATCTAGCACAGATACGCAGTATTTT.

This clonotype turned up a few times. V usage is TRBV20-1 and J usage is TRBJ1-5; D gene ambiguous. Germline values: CDR1 DFQATT, CDR2 SNEGSKA (reference sequence). The CDR3 sequence is 15 residues long. Trimming left V 2 bases short and J 2 bases short, with 13 bases between. The CDR3 sequence is CSARRAGPGNQPQHF. The CDR3 DNA sequence: TGCAGTGCTAGAAGGGCAGGACCGGGCAATCAGCCCCAGCATTTT.